Presented here are 8 T cell receptor beta chains from one specimen sequenced in a study of neurological immune-mediated disorders (dated by TCRdb to the late 2010s). Libraries were built with 5' RACE. The instrument given in TCRdb is Illumina HiSeq 2500. Starting from the raw public reads, TCRdb applied fastp trimming at Q25, assembled clones with MiXCR and retained in-frame beta chains. Under each unique CDR3 protein, matching rows form one entry showing the most common genes and DNA. The sample profile shows approximately 50,000 distinct CDR3 sequences; about a tenth of them were found once. About 5% of the sample is held by the ten biggest clonotypes. The sample comprised PBMCs. The source of these receptors is a man in his 70s with HTLV-1-associated myelopathy (HAM/TSP).

In its sample, this clonotype was seen many times. This chain uses TRBV28 with TRBJ2-3; TRBD2 might be the D (6 bases). The V end lost 2 bases, the J end lost 10 bases, and 13 bases lay between the germline ends. Germline CDR1 is MDHEN and CDR2 is SYDVKM. The CDR3 is 13 residues long. For the CDR3, the DNA is TGTGCCAGCAGTTTAAAACTCGGCGGGGCGCAGTATTTT. It yields the protein CASSLKLGGAQYF.

This clonotype was seen repeatedly, ten times or more. This chain links TRBV7-2 with TRBJ1-1; D is uncertain. Germline V gives CDR1 SGHTA, CDR2 FQGNSA. The CDR3 runs 15 residues. The V end was cut by 1 base, the J end by 1 base, with 10 bases between. The CDR3 nucleotides read TGTGCCAGCAGCTTAGATTTTCTAGCGAACACTGAAGCTTTCTTT. Protein: CASSLDFLANTEAFF.

This clonotype was seen at least ten times. The V and J genes are TRBV18 and TRBJ1-3; possible D gene TRBD1, 6 bases. V dropped 3 bases and J dropped 4 bases, with 16 bases sitting between them. The CDR3 is 16 residues long. Germline V gene lookup returns CDR1 KGHSH and CDR2 LQKENI. The CDR3 region has the DNA TGTGCCAGCTCACCCAATCGACAGGACCTGGGAAACACCATATATTTT. Protein sequence: CASSPNRQDLGNTIYF. Filled out from reference TRBV18 and TRBJ1-3, the complete variable domain reads NAGVMQNPRHLVRRRGQEARLRCSPMKGHSHVYWYRQLPEEGLKFMVYLQKENIIDESGMPKERFSAEFPKEGPSILRIQQVVRGDSAAYFCASSPNRQDLGNTIYFGEGSWLTVV.

A note on this clonotype: One junction end does not reproduce the germline sequence, and a read error may be involved. The chain links TRBV28 to TRBJ2-5, with 9 bases aligning to TRBD2. The CDR3 consists of 18 residues. CDR1 is MDHEN and CDR2 is SYDVKM in the germline V gene. The CDR3, as DNA: TGTGTCAGCAGGCCGAGAGGCCGCGGGAGGGAGCTCGAAGAGACCCAGTACTTC. Translation gives CVSRPRGRGRELEETQYF.

This clonotype was seen many times. The chain carries TRBV20-1 and TRBJ2-1; no reliable D call. V was trimmed by 3 bases and J by 0 bases, leaving 12 bases between them. Per the germline V gene, CDR1 is DFQATT and CDR2 is SNEGSKA (reference sequence). The CDR3 sequence is 15 residues long. CDR3 region: CSASVYTNSYNEQFF. CDR3 bases: TGCAGTGCTAGCGTATACACCAACTCCTACAATGAGCAGTTCTTC.

This clonotype was found many times. V and J are TRBV12-3 or TRBV12-4 and TRBJ1-2; unclear D gene. V was clipped by 5 bases and J by 6 bases, with 16 bases between them. The CDR3 contains 14 residues. The CDR3 spells CASSPLRGENGYTF. In DNA form, the CDR3 reads TGTGCCAGCAGTCCCCTCCGCGGGGAGAATGGCTACACCTTC.

This clonotype came up many times. The genes are TRBV7-3 and TRBJ2-7; 7 bases fit TRBD1. Trimming at V came to 0 bases and at J to 1 base, leaving 6 bases not matched to a gene. Germline loops: CDR1 SGHTA, CDR2 FQGTGA. The CDR3 totals 16 residues. CDR3 residues: CASSLTPTGASYEQYF. The CDR3 nucleotides are TGTGCCAGCAGCTTAACCCCAACAGGGGCTTCCTACGAGCAGTACTTC.

This clonotype was detected ten times or more. V usage is TRBV27 and J usage is TRBJ1-6; tentative D call: TRBD1 (5 bases). Germline lookup yields CDR1 MNHEY and CDR2 SMNVEV (reference sequence). With 4 bases removed from V and 14 bases from J, the gap between germline ends came to 18 bases. The CDR3 is 14 residues long. CDR3 amino acids: CASSSRGLGRSLHF. The CDR3, as DNA: TGTGCCAGCAGTTCCCGGGGGTTAGGCCGCTCCCTCCACTTT.